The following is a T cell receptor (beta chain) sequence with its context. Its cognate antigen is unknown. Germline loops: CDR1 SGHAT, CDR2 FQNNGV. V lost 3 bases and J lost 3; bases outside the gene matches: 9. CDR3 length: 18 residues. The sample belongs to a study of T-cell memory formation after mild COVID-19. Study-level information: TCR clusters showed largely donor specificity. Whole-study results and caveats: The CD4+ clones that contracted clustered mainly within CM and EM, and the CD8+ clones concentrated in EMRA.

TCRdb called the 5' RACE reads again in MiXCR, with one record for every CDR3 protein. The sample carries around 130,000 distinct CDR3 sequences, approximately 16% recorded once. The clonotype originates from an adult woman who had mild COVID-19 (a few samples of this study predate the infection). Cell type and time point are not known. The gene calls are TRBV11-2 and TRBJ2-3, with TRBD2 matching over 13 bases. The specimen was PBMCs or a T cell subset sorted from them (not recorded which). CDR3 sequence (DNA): TGTGCCAGCAGCTTTATGCGGACTAGCGGGAGAATGACAGATACGCAGTATTTT. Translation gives CASSFMRTSGRMTDTQYF.